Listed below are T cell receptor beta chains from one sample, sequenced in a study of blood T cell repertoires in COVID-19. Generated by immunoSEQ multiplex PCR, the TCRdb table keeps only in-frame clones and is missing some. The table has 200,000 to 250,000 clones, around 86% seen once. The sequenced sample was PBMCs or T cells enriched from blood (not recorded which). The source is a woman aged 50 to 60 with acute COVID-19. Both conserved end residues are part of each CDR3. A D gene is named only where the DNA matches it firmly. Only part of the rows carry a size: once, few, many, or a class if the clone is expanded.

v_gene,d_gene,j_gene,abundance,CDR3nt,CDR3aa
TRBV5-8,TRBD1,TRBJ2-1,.,TGTGCCAGCAGCGGATCAACCGCGGGACAGGGCCTACACAATAAGCAGTTCTTC,CASSGSTAGQGLHNKQFF
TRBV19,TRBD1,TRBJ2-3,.,TGTGCCAGTAGTAGAGACAGGGGGCAGGCAGATACGCAGTATTTT,CASSRDRGQADTQYF
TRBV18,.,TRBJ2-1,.,TGTGCCAGCTCACCACAACTGGGGCCTAAAGATGAGCAGTTCTTC,CASSPQLGPKDEQFF
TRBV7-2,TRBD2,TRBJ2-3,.,TGTGCCAGCAACCACCGGGGTGGACTAGTCCCCCCAGATACGCAGTATTTT,CASNHRGGLVPPDTQYF
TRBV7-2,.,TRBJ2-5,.,TGTGCCAGCAGCTCCTGGAGGGCTAAAGAGACCCAGTACTTC,CASSSWRAKETQYF
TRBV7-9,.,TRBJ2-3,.,TGTGCCAGCAGCTTAGAGGCGGGGGATACGCAGTATTTT,CASSLEAGDTQYF
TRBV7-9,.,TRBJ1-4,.,TGTGCCAGCAGCCTAGGGAGCGTTTCTAATGAAAAACTGTTTTTT,CASSLGSVSNEKLFF
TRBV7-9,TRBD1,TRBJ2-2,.,TGTGCCAGCAGCCAAGGGACAGGCGGCGGGGAGCTGTTTTTT,CASSQGTGGGELFF
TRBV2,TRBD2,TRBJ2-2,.,TGTGCCAGCAGTGTTCAAGCGGGGTCCGGGGAGCTGTTTTTT,CASSVQAGSGELFF
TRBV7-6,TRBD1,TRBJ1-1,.,TGTGCCAGCAGCTTGGGGCCTGGGAACGCCGGGACAGGGGTTGAGGACACTGAAGCTTTCTTT,CASSLGPGNAGTGVEDTEAFF
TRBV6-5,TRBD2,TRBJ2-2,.,TGTGCCAGCAGTACGGGACTAGCTTCGATCGGGGAGCTGTTTTTT,CASSTGLASIGELFF
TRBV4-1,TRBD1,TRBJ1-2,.,TGCGCCAGCAGCCAACCGACAGGGAGATCGCCCGGCTACACCTTC,CASSQPTGRSPGYTF
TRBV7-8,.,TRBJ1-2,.,TGTGCCAGCACCCTGACAGGTTCTTTACCTAACTATGGCTACACCTTC,CASTLTGSLPNYGYTF
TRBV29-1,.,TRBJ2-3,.,TGCAGCGTCCGCGAGGCTAGCAGATCAGATACGCAGTATTTT,CSVREASRSDTQYF
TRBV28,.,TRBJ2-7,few,TGTGCCAGCAGTTTAGGGGGGCGGGAGTACGAGCAGTACTTC,CASSLGGREYEQYF
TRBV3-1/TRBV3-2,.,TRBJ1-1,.,TGTGCCAGCAGCCATCGGGGGGCTGAAGCTTTCTTT,CASSHRGAEAFF
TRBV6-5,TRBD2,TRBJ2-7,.,TGTGCCAGCAAACCCCTTGGGAGGGGCTACGAGCAGTACTTC,CASKPLGRGYEQYF
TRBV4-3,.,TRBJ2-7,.,TGCGCCAGCAGCCAAGCGGTCCATGGTTTTGCCTACGAGCAGTACTTC,CASSQAVHGFAYEQYF
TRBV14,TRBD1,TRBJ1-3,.,TGTGCCAGCAGGGGACAGGGTTCTGGAAACACCATATATTTT,CASRGQGSGNTIYF
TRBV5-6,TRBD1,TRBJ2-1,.,TGTGCCAGCAGCAGACAGGGGAGTGAGCAGTTCTTC,CASSRQGSEQFF
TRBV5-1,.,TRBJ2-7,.,TGCGCCAGCAGCTTGGTCCCCAACTCCTACGAGCAGTACTTC,CASSLVPNSYEQYF
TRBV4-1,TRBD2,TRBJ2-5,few,TGCGCCAGCAGTCGGGTTGGACTAGAAGAGACCCAGTACTTC,CASSRVGLEETQYF
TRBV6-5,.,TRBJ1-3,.,TGTGCCAGCAGGGAGTTCGGCACCATATATTTT,CASREFGTIYF
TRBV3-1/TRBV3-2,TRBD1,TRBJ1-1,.,TGTGCCAGCCGTCGGGGACAGACGAACACTGAAGCTTTCTTT,CASRRGQTNTEAFF
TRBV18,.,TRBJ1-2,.,TGTGCCAGCTCACCACGGACAGCGCTCCCTAACTATGGCTACACCTTC,CASSPRTALPNYGYTF
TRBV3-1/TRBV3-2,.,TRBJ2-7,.,TGTGCCAGCAGCCAACAGGGGAGAGACTACGAGCAGTACTTC,CASSQQGRDYEQYF
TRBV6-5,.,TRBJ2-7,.,TGTGCCAGCAATTTGGGGGGACCCGCATACGAGCAGTACTTC,CASNLGGPAYEQYF
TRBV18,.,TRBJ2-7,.,TGTGCCAGCTCACCACAGGACAGAGAACCTCAGGACTTC,CASSPQDREPQDF
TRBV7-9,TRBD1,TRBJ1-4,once,TGTGCCAGCAGCTTCCCACAGGGGGTTAATGAAAAACTGTTTTTT,CASSFPQGVNEKLFF
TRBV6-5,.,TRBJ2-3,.,TGTGCCAGCACTCTCCCAGATACGCAGTATTTT,CASTLPDTQYF
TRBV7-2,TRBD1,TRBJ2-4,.,TGTGCCAGCAGCGCCCGACAGGGTTGGATTCAGTACTTC,CASSARQGWIQYF
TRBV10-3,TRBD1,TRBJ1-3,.,TGTGCCATCAGTGAGACAGGGGATGGAAACACCATATATTTT,CAISETGDGNTIYF
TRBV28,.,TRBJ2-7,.,TGTGCCAGCAGTTTACCCGGGACAATCTCCTACGAGCAGTACTTC,CASSLPGTISYEQYF
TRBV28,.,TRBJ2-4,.,TGTGCCAGCAGTCCCTCCCTGACTAGAACCATTCAGTACTTC,CASSPSLTRTIQYF
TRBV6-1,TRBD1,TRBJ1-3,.,TGTGCCAGCAGTGAATTGGGCCCTCAGGGGGCCGGCTCTGGAAACACCATATATTTT,CASSELGPQGAGSGNTIYF